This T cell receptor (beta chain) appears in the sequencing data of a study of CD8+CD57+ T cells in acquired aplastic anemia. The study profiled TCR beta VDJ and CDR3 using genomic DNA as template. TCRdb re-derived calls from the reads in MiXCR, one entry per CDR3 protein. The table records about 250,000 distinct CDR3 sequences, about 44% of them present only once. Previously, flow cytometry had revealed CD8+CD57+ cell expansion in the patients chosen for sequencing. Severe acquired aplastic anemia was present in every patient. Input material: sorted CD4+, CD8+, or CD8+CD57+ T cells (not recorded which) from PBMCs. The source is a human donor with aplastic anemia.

The CDR3, as DNA: TGTGCCAGCAGCCAAGTGGCGGGGGGTGGTACTGAAGCTTTCTTT. Protein product: CASSQVAGGGTEAFF. J is TRBJ1-1 and V is TRBV14, with a possible D match to TRBD1 (5 bases). CDR1 is SGHDN, CDR2 FVKESK, per germline. The V gene lost 1 base and the J gene lost 5 bases, with 14 bases spanning the gap. The CDR3 runs to 15 residues.